The next 11 T cell receptor beta chains were all read from a single sample in a study of CD8+ T cells in alopecia areata. It was cDNA, reverse transcribed from extracted RNA, that served as the sequencing template. The table came from immunoSEQ multiplex PCR; TCRdb's copy has only in-frame clones and leaves some out. The profile shows 50,000 to 80,000 clones, roughly 47% of them singletons. Material for sequencing was NKG2D-low CD8+ T cells sorted from blood. These TCRs come from a human donor with alopecia areata.

V gene TRBV29-1 combines with J gene TRBJ1-1, with D maybe TRBD1 (6 bases). Germline CDR1 reads SQVTM; CDR2 reads ANQGSEA. This CDR3 has 10 residues. Trimming left V 6 bases short and J 6 bases short, with 8 bases between. The chain's CDR3 is CSVQGPEAFF. The CDR3 coding sequence is TGCAGCGTACAGGGCCCTGAAGCTTTCTTT.

The chain carries TRBV29-1 and TRBJ1-1, with D tentatively TRBD1 (5 bases). Germline-derived CDR1 and CDR2 are SQVTM and ANQGSEA. The CDR3 is 12 amino acids. V lost 4 bases and J lost 1, with 7 bases in between. CDR3 sequence: CSVVQANTEAFF. For the CDR3, the DNA is TGCAGCGTTGTACAGGCGAACACTGAAGCTTTCTTT.

J is TRBJ1-5 and V is TRBV29-1; D not certain. V lost 0 bases and J lost 7, with 10 bases in between. Germline V CDR1 and CDR2: SQVTM, ANQGSEA. There are 13 residues in the CDR3. Here the CDR3 reads CSVEEPMGQPQHF. For the CDR3, the DNA is TGCAGCGTTGAAGAGCCCATGGGCCAGCCCCAGCATTTT.

The chain has TRBV2 and TRBJ2-1; the D gene is possibly TRBD1 (5 bases). The germline CDR1 and CDR2 sequences are SNHLY and FYNNEI. This CDR3 is built from 8 residues. The ends were cut back, 11 bases at V and 14 bases at J, with 10 bases in the middle. Here the CDR3 DNA reads TGTGCCGGGGCGGTCGAGTTCTTC. It encodes CAGAVEFF.

V and J are TRBV5-1 and TRBJ2-7; TRBD2 matches at 8 bases. J gave up 3 bases and V 1 base, and 9 bases lay outside the gene matches. Germline V gene data show CDR1 as SGHRS and CDR2 as YFSETQ. There are 16 residues in the CDR3. This CDR3 reads CASSLKRGIEIYEQYF. The CDR3 region has the DNA TGCGCCAGCAGCTTGAAGCGGGGGATAGAGATCTACGAGCAGTACTTC.

This rearrangement joins TRBV4-2 to TRBJ1-6; D not certain. Germline loops: CDR1 LGHNA, CDR2 YNFKEQ. The V gene lost 4 bases and the J gene lost 4 bases, with 14 bases spanning the gap. The CDR3 runs to 16 residues. CDR3 in DNA: TGTGCCAGCAGCCCACCCCGACAAGTTTATAATTCACCCCTCCACTTT. As protein: CASSPPRQVYNSPLHF.

V is TRBV11-2 and J is TRBJ2-5; no definite D call. The V gene lost 2 bases and the J gene lost 4 bases, with 2 bases spanning the gap. The CDR3 spans 11 residues. CDR1 SGHAT and CDR2 FQNNGV come from the germline V gene. Here the CDR3 DNA reads TGTGCCAGCAGCTTACGAGAGACCCAGTACTTC. It yields the protein CASSLRETQYF.

The count of this clone is one. This chain connects TRBV9 to TRBJ1-5; maybe TRBD1 (5 bases). The germline V and J ends were trimmed by 4 bases and 6 bases, with 17 bases remaining between them. The CDR3 loop spans 15 amino acids. CDR1 is SGDLS, CDR2 YYNGEE, per germline. In DNA, the CDR3 is TGTGCCAGCAGCCCGAGTGGGGGTGAGGGTCAGCCCCAGCATTTT. It specifies CASSPSGGEGQPQHF.

This clone has only a few counts. The gene calls are TRBV14 and TRBJ2-1; D is uncertain. This CDR3 spans 12 amino acids. The V gene's germline CDR1 is SGHDN and CDR2 FVKESK. V was trimmed by 4 bases and J by 4 bases, leaving 5 bases between them. The CDR3 sequence is CASSLKYNEQFF. The CDR3 DNA is TGTGCCAGCAGCCTTAAGTACAATGAGCAGTTCTTC.

V and J are TRBV2 and TRBJ2-3, with TRBD1 as a possible D gene (6 bases). CDR3 length: 10 residues. From germline, CDR1 is SNHLY and CDR2 FYNNEI. The V gene lost 8 bases and the J gene lost 6 bases, with 6 bases spanning the gap. The CDR3 bases are TGTGCCAGCGGGGGCGATACGCAGTATTTT. Translation gives CASGGDTQYF. Variable domain in full (rest from reference TRBV2 and TRBJ2-3): EPEVTQTPSHQVTQMGQEVILRCVPISNHLYFYWYRQILGQKVEFLVSFYNNEISEKSEIFDDQFSVERPDGSNFTLKIRSTKLEDSAMYFCASGGDTQYFGPGTRLTVL.

This clone was counted a few times. J is TRBJ2-7 and V is TRBV28; 13 bases match TRBD2. There are 15 residues in the CDR3. Per the germline V gene, CDR1 is MDHEN and CDR2 is SYDVKM. The V segment lost 6 bases and the J segment 11 bases; nucleotides outside the gene matches: 13. CDR3 residues: CASSWRGTSGAKEYF. The CDR3 DNA reads as TGTGCCAGCAGCTGGCGGGGGACTAGCGGGGCTAAGGAGTACTTC.